What follows is one T cell receptor (beta chain) and its context. The antigen remains undetermined. This CDR3 comprises 16 residues. Per the germline V gene, CDR1 is MNHEY and CDR2 is SVGEGT. J was trimmed by 14 bases and V by 0 bases; bases with no gene match: 12. These data come from a study of blood T cells in healthy people across ages. Findings and caveats of the study: Diversity estimates from one million T cells were considered underestimates.

Collection of 8.5 to 10 milliliters of peripheral blood was performed for each donor. The second PCR ran roughly 6 to 11 cycles with a sample-barcoded 5' primer and J-beta primers. One entry per CDR3 protein results from TCRdb running MiXCR on the 5' RACE reads. This table holds 850,000 to 1,000,000 distinct CDR3 sequences, roughly 51% found once. The sequenced sample was blood. This chain joins TRBV6-2 or TRBV6-3 and TRBJ1-6; 8 bases are shared with TRBD1. This TCR derives from a woman in her sixties in good health. In nucleotides, the CDR3 is TGTGCCAGCAGTTACTCCGGAACAGGGGGGGTTCGGACCCTCCACTTT. Translation gives CASSYSGTGGVRTLHF.